This T cell receptor (beta chain) emerged from a study of kidney transplant recipient with SARS-CoV-2 infection. This clonotype showed up many times. V gave up 1 base and J gave up 4 bases, with 10 bases separating them. Germline CDR1 WNHNN, CDR2 SYGVQD (reference sequence). The CDR3 sequence is 14 residues long. From the reads, TCRdb called clonotypes with MiXCR, one entry per CDR3 protein. The sample contains fewer than 250,000 distinct CDR3 sequences, 29% of which appear only once. The sequencing here drew on a blood sample, taken at baseline and on day 111 from a kidney transplant recipient. This chain uses TRBV10-1 with TRBJ2-5; D possibly uses TRBD1 or TRBD2 (5 bases each). This TCR was recovered from a male patient aged 25 to 39 who had COVID-19 and was a kidney transplant recipient. These T cells may partly come from the graft donor. The CDR3 sequence is CASSEWDRGETQYF. CDR3 sequence (DNA): TGCGCCAGCAGTGAGTGGGACCGTGGAGAGACCCAGTACTTC.